This is a list of T cell receptor beta chains from one sample in a study of CD4 T cell repertoires in COVID-19. Sequenced by immunoSEQ multiplex PCR; TCRdb stores in-frame clones only, minus some. This table holds about 75,000 clones, 83% found once. Here the sequenced sample was CD4+ T cells from peripheral blood, taken after recovery from COVID-19. The receptors originated from a human donor who had COVID-19. The CDR3 runs from the conserved cysteine through the conserved F or W. The order of the fields is clone size, V gene, J gene, D gene, CDR3 DNA, CDR3 protein. The D gene is left open where the match is weak. Size tells how often a clone was seen (once, few, many) or the class of an expanded clone, and some rows leave it out.

few	TRBV29-1	TRBJ2-2	TRBD1	TGCAGCGTTGAAACGCGGACAGGTTACACCGGGGAGCTGTTTTTT	CSVETRTGYTGELFF
NA	TRBV19	TRBJ1-5	NA	TGTGCCAGTAGTATAAGCGAGGGGAGCGGTCAGCCCCAGCATTTT	CASSISEGSGQPQHF
NA	TRBV27	TRBJ1-2	TRBD1	TGTGCCACCTCGGGGACGACAGGGGGAAGTCGGCGAGGCTATGGCTACACCTTC	CATSGTTGGSRRGYGYTF
NA	TRBV27	TRBJ2-2	NA	TGTGCCAGCAGTTTTTCCCGGCTGAGCGGGGAGCTGTTTTTT	CASSFSRLSGELFF
NA	TRBV15	TRBJ2-3	NA	TGTGCCACCGGGAGGTTAGTGGGCACAGATACGCAGTATTTT	CATGRLVGTDTQYF
few	TRBV2	TRBJ1-3	TRBD1	TGTGCCAGCAGAGAGGGGGCGTTGGCTGGAAACACCATATATTTT	CASREGALAGNTIYF
few	TRBV7-2	TRBJ2-1	TRBD1	TGTGCCAGCACGTGGGGTGGCAGGGGGCTTCATAAGGAATACAATGAGCAGTTCTTC	CASTWGGRGLHKEYNEQFF
NA	TRBV9	TRBJ2-3	NA	TGTGCCAGCAGCGTAGTGGGGGGCGCAGGCACAGATACGCAGTATTTT	CASSVVGGAGTDTQYF
few	TRBV3-1/TRBV3-2	TRBJ2-7	NA	TGTGCCAGCAGCCAAGGAGACTGGACGATGCAGTACTTC	CASSQGDWTMQYF
NA	TRBV10-3	TRBJ1-2	NA	TGTGCCATCAGTGAGTGGGGGACCGCAGGCTACACCTTC	CAISEWGTAGYTF
once	TRBV3-1/TRBV3-2	TRBJ2-5	NA	TGTGCCAGCAGCCAAGATTTATGGCTAGCTATCGGGGAGGAGACCCAGTACTTC	CASSQDLWLAIGEETQYF
NA	TRBV24-1	TRBJ2-7	TRBD2	TGTGCCACCAGTGATTGGGGACTAGCGGGAGCTCCCTCCTACGAGCAGTACTTC	CATSDWGLAGAPSYEQYF
NA	TRBV6-6	TRBJ2-5	TRBD2	TGTGCCAGCAGGGCAAGCGGGGGGTACCAGGGGACCCAGTACTTC	CASRASGGYQGTQYF
once	TRBV6-2/TRBV6-3	TRBJ2-7	TRBD1	TGTGCCAGCAGCGATGACTTCACCGGGACAGGGAGGTACGAGCAGTACTTC	CASSDDFTGTGRYEQYF
once	TRBV10-3	TRBJ2-7	NA	TGTGCCATCAGTGACGGCGGACCAACCTACGAGCAGTACTTC	CAISDGGPTYEQYF
NA	TRBV23-1	TRBJ1-3	NA	TGCGCCAGCAGCCCGGACCCGTTCTCTGGAAACACCATATATTTT	CASSPDPFSGNTIYF
NA	TRBV28	TRBJ2-3	TRBD1	TGTGCCAGCAGTTCCCCAGGGGGTCGTAGCACAGATACGCAGTATTTT	CASSSPGGRSTDTQYF
NA	TRBV28	TRBJ2-7	NA	TGTGCCAGCAGTTTCGGGCTACCCGACTACGAGCAGTACTTC	CASSFGLPDYEQYF
NA	TRBV7-3	TRBJ1-1	NA	TGTGCCAGCAGCTTAACCGAGGTCAGAGAAGCTTTCTTT	CASSLTEVREAFF
NA	TRBV10-1	TRBJ2-2	NA	TGCGCCAGCAGTGGACCTATGGGCGGGGAGCTGTTTTTT	CASSGPMGGELFF
NA	TRBV7-9	TRBJ1-2	NA	TGTGCCAGCAGCTTAGGACCAGGGGCCCTCTATGGCTACACCTTC	CASSLGPGALYGYTF
NA	TRBV7-2	TRBJ2-1	NA	TGTGCCAGCAGCTTAGGGCCTAATGGGGGGTCTCACAATGAGCAGTTCTTC	CASSLGPNGGSHNEQFF
NA	TRBV11-2	TRBJ1-1	NA	TGTGCCAGCAGCCGAGGGGACGGGGGGGGCACTGAAGCTTTCTTT	CASSRGDGGGTEAFF
NA	TRBV4-2	TRBJ2-1	TRBD2	TGTGCCAGCAGCCAAGATCTAGCGGAAAACAATGAGCAGTTCTTC	CASSQDLAENNEQFF